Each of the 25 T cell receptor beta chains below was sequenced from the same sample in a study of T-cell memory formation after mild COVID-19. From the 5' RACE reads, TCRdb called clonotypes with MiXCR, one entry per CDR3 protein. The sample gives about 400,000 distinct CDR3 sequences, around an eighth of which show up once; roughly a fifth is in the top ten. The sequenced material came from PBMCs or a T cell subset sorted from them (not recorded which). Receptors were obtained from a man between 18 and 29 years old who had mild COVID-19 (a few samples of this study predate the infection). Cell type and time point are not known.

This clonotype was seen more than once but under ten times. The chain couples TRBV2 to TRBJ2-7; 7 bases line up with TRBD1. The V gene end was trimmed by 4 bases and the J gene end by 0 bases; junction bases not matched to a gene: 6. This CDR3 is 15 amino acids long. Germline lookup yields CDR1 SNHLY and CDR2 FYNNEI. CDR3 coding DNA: TGTGCCAGCAGTGCTGCCAGGGGGTTCTCCTACGAGCAGTACTTC. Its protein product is CASSAARGFSYEQYF.

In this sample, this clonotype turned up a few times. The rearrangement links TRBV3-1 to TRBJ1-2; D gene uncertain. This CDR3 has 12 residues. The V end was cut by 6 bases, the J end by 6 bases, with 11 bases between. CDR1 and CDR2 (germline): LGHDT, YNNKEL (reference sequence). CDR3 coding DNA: TGTGCCAGCAGGGGGTCAAATAATGGCTACACCTTC. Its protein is CASRGSNNGYTF. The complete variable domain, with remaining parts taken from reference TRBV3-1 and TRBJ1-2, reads DTAVSQTPKYLVTQMGNDKSIKCEQNLGHDTMYWYKQDSKKFLKIMFSYNNKELIINETVPNRFSPKSPDKAHLNLHINSLELGDSAVYFCASRGSNNGYTFGSGTRLTVV.

The chain's CDR3 is CASSLLVGQETQYF. In nucleotides, the CDR3 is TGTGCCAGCAGTTTATTGGTAGGACAAGAGACCCAGTACTTC. The chain is built from TRBV28 and TRBJ2-5; D unclear. V lost 1 base to trimming and J lost 2 bases, with 8 bases between them. The germline V gene encodes CDR1 MDHEN and CDR2 SYDVKM. The CDR3 extends over 14 amino acids. The full variable domain, its missing parts supplied by reference TRBV28 and TRBJ2-5, is DVKVTQSSRYLVKRTGEKVFLECVQDMDHENMFWYRQDPGLGLRLIYFSYDVKMKEKGDIPEGYSVSREKKERFSLILESASTNQTSMYLCASSLLVGQETQYFGPGTRLLVL.

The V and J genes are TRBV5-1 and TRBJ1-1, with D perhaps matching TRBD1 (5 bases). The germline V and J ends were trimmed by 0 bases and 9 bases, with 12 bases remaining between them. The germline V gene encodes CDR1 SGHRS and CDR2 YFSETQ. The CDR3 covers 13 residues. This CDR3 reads CASSLGDRDQAFF. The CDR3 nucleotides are TGCGCCAGCAGCTTGGGGGACCGGGATCAAGCTTTCTTT. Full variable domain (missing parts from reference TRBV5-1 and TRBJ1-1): KAGVTQTPRYLIKTRGQQVTLSCSPISGHRSVSWYQQTPGQGLQFLFEYFSETQRNKGNFPGRFSGRQFSNSRSEMNVSTLELGDSALYLCASSLGDRDQAFFGQGTRLTVV.

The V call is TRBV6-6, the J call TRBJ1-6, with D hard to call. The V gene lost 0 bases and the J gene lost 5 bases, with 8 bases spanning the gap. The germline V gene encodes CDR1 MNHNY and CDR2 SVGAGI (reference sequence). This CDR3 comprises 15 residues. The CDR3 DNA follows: TGTGCCAGCAGTTACTCGACGAGACATAATTCACCCCTCCACTTT. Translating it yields CASSYSTRHNSPLHF.

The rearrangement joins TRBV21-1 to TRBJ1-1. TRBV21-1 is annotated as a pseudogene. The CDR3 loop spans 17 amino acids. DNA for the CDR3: TGTGCCAGCAGCCCGCCGGGGACTAGGGTTCGGAACACTGAAGCTTTCTTT. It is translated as CASSPPGTRVRNTEAFF.

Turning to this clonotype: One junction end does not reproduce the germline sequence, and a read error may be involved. Here the CDR3 DNA reads TGTGCCATCGGTGAAGGGGATCTTAATTCACCCCTCCACTTT. Translation gives CAIGEGDLNSPLHF. The V call is TRBV10-3, the J call TRBJ1-6; possibly TRBD1 for D (5 bases). CDR3 length equals 14 residues. The germline gives CDR1 ENHRY, CDR2 SYGVKD.

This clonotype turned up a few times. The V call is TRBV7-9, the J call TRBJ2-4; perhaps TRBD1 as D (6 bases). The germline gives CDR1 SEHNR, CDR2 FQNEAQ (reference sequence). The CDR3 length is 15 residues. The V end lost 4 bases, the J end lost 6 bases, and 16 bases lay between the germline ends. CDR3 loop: CASSSRTTQGNIQYF. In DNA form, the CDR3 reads TGTGCCAGCAGCTCTAGGACGACACAGGGAAACATTCAGTACTTC.

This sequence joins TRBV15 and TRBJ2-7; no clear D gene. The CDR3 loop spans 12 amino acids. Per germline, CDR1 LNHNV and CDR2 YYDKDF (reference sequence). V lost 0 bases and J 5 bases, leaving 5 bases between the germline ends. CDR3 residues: CATSRDRDEQYV. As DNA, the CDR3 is TGTGCCACCAGCAGAGATCGGGACGAGCAGTACGTC.

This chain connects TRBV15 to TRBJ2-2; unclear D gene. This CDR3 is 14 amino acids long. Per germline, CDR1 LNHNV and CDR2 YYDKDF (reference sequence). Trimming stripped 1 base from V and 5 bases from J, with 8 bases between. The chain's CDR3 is CATSRGGDTGELFF. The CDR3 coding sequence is TGTGCCACCAGCAGAGGTGGGGATACCGGGGAGCTGTTTTTT. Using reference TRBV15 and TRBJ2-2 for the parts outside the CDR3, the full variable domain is DAMVIQNPRYQVTQFGKPVTLSCSQTLNHNVMYWYQQKSSQAPKLLFHYYDKDFNNEADTPDNFQSRRPNTSFCFLDIRSPGLGDTAMYLCATSRGGDTGELFFGEGSRLTVL.

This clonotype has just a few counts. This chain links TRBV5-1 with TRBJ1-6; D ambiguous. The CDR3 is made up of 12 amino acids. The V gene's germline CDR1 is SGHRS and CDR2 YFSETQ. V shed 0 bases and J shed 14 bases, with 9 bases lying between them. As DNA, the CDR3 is TGCGCCAGCAGCTTGGAACCTGACTCCCTCCACTTT. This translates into CASSLEPDSLHF.

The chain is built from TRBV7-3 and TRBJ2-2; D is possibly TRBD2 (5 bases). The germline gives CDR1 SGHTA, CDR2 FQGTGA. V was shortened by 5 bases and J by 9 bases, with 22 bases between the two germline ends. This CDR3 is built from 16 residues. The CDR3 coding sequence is TGTGCCAGCAGCCGTGATAGCGTATATGGTGGCCGGGAGCTGTTTTTT. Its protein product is CASSRDSVYGGRELFF.

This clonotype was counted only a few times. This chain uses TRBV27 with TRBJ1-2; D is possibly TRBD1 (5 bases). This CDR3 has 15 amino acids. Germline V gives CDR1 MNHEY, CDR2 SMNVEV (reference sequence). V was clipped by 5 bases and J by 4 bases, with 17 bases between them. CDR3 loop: CASSPDLDSAYGYTF. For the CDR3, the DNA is TGTGCCAGCAGTCCCGACCTTGACAGCGCCTATGGCTACACCTTC.

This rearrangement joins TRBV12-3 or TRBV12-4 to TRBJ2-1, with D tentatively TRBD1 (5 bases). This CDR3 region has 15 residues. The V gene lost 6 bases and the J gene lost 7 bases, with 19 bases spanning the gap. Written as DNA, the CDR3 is TGTGCCAGCAGCCCTTGGGGCAATAGAGTAAATGAGCAGTTCTTC. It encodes CASSPWGNRVNEQFF.

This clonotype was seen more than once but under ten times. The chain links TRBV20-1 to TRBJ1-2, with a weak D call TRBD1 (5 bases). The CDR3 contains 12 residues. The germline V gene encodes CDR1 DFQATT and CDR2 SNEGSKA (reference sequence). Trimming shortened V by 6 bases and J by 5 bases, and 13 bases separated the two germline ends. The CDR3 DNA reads TGCAGTGCGACCCGGGGGACGTATGGCTACACCTTC. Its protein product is CSATRGTYGYTF.

The CDR3, as DNA: TGCAGTGCTAGAGACCCCAACGGGGGTGGCTACAATGAGCAGTTCTTC. It yields the protein CSARDPNGGGYNEQFF. The chain uses TRBV20-1 and TRBJ2-1; tentative D call: TRBD2 (6 bases). The CDR3 length is 16 residues. V was clipped by 0 bases and J by 3 bases, with 15 bases between them. Germline loops: CDR1 DFQATT, CDR2 SNEGSKA (reference sequence).

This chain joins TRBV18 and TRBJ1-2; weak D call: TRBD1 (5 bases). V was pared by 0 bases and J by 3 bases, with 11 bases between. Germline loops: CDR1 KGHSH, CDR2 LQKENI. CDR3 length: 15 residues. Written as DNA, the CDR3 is TGTGCCAGCTCACCACCAGTCGGGGGAGACTATGGCTACACCTTC. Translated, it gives CASSPPVGGDYGYTF. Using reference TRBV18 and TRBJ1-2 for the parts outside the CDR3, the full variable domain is NAGVMQNPRHLVRRRGQEARLRCSPMKGHSHVYWYRQLPEEGLKFMVYLQKENIIDESGMPKERFSAEFPKEGPSILRIQQVVRGDSAAYFCASSPPVGGDYGYTFGSGTRLTVV.

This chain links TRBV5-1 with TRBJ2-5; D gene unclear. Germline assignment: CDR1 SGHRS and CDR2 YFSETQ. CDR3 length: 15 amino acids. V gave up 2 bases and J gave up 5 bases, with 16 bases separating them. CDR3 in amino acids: CASSFRATVGETQYF. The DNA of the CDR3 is TGCGCCAGCAGCTTCCGGGCCACAGTCGGGGAGACCCAGTACTTC.

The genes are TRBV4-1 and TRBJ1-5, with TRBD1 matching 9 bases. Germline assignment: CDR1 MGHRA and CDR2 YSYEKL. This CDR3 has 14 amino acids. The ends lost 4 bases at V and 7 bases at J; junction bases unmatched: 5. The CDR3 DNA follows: TGCGCCAGCAGCCGAGGGACAGGGAGCCAGCCCCAGCATTTT. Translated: CASSRGTGSQPQHF.

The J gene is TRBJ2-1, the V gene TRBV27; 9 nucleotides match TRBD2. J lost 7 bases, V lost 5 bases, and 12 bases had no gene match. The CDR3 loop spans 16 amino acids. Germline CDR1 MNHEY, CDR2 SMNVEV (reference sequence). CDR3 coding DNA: TGTGCCAGCAGTCTATGGACCGGGACTAGCCCAAATGAGCAGTTCTTC. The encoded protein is CASSLWTGTSPNEQFF.

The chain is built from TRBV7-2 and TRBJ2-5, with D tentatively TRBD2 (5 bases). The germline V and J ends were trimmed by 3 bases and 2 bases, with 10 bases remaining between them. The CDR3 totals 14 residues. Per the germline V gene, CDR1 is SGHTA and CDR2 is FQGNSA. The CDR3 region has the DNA TGTGCCAGCAGCTTCACTCGGGAACAAGAGACCCAGTACTTC. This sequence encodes CASSFTREQETQYF.

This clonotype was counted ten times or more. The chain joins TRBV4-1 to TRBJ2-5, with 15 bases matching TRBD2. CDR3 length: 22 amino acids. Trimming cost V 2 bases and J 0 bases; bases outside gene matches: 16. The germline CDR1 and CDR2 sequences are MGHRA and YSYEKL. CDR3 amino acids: CASSQPRPGTSGGTTHQETQYF. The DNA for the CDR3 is TGCGCCAGCAGCCAACCCAGGCCCGGGACTAGCGGGGGGACGACTCACCAAGAGACCCAGTACTTC.

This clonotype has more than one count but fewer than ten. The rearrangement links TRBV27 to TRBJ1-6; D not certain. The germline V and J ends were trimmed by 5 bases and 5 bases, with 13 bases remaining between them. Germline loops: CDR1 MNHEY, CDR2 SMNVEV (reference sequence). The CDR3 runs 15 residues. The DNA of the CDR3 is TGTGCCAGCAGTCCCCTCGGCGGACATAATTCACCCCTCCACTTT. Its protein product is CASSPLGGHNSPLHF.

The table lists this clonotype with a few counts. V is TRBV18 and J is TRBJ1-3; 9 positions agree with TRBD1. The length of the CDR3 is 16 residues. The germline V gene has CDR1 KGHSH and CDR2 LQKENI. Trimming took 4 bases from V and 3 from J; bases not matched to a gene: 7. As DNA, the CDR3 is TGTGCCAGCTCACTCACAGGGGGCGCGGATGGAAACACCATATATTTT. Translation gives CASSLTGGADGNTIYF.

The CDR3 protein is CASSYEGRSSNTEAFF. The CDR3 DNA is TGTGCCAGCAGTTACGAGGGGCGCTCCTCGAACACTGAAGCTTTCTTT. The chain recombines TRBV6-5 with TRBJ1-1; D perhaps matches TRBD1 (5 bases). CDR3 length: 16 amino acids. Trimming removed 2 bases at V and 1 base at J, with 14 bases between. Germline V CDR1 and CDR2: MNHEY, SVGAGI.